The clone carrying this T cell receptor (beta chain) was recorded a few times. The CDR3 sequence is 16 residues long. Germline V gene lookup returns CDR1 ENHRY and CDR2 SYGVKD. V shed 6 bases, J shed 0 bases, and the junction held 9 bases outside the gene matches. TCRdb ran MiXCR on the 5' RACE reads and lists one entry per CDR3 protein. The table records about 520,000 distinct CDR3 sequences, approximately 22% of them present only once. The data were taken from a study of identical twins. The same data also contributed to another study, on T cells expressing NK-cell markers. In that study: Each of 6 or 7 donors carried dominant NKG2C+ clonotypes accounting for about 1.0-7.5% of CD8+ T cells.

The TCR sequence derives from a woman aged 18-35 years in good health. What was sequenced was CD4+ T cells sorted from blood. V gene TRBV10-3 combines with J gene TRBJ2-3; 7 positions match TRBD2. This CDR3 is CAIRPREAGSTDTQYF. The DNA of the CDR3 is TGTGCCATCAGGCCCCGGGAAGCGGGGAGCACAGATACGCAGTATTTT.